The 10 T cell receptor beta chains below come from one sample, sequenced in a study of T-cell reconstitution after alpha-beta-depleted transplantation in children. Preparation of the TCRbeta library used unique molecular identifiers. TCRdb re-called the PCR reads through MiXCR, storing one row per CDR3 protein. The table shows 190,000 or so distinct CDR3 sequences, with approximately 6.8% occurring only once. The sample was PBMCs, taken before TCRalphabeta/CD19-depleted stem cell transplant. The receptors shown here come from a girl under three years old with combined immunodeficiency, due to receive a stem cell transplant.

This clonotype was seen at least ten times. The J gene is TRBJ2-5, the V gene TRBV7-2, with TRBD2 matching 7 bases. Germline V gene lookup returns CDR1 SGHTA and CDR2 FQGNSA. This CDR3 comprises 14 residues. V lost 2 bases and J lost 1; bases outside the gene matches: 1. The CDR3, as DNA: TGTGCCAGCAGCTTAACGGGAGGCCAAGAGACCCAGTACTTC. Its protein product is CASSLTGGQETQYF. The whole variable domain, filled in from reference TRBV7-2 and TRBJ2-5, reads GAGVSQSPSNKVTEKGKDVELRCDPISGHTALYWYRQSLGQGLEFLIYFQGNSAPDKSGLPSDRFSAERTGGSVSTLTIQRTQQEDSAVYLCASSLTGGQETQYFGPGTRLLVL.

In this sample, this clonotype turned up many times. The V call is TRBV9, the J call TRBJ2-1, with D tentatively TRBD2 (6 bases). With 4 bases removed from V and 6 bases from J, the gap between germline ends came to 11 bases. CDR3 length: 13 residues. CDR1 is SGDLS and CDR2 is YYNGEE in the germline V gene. CDR3 sequence reads: CASSPRTTNEQFF. The CDR3 nucleotides read TGTGCCAGCAGCCCCCGGACTACCAATGAGCAGTTCTTC.

This clonotype was observed many times. The chain has TRBV6-2 or TRBV6-3 and TRBJ2-7, with D hard to call. V lost 0 bases to trimming and J lost 4 bases, with 4 bases between them. The CDR3 length is 12 residues. CDR1 and CDR2 (germline): MNHEY, SVGEGT. The CDR3 here is CASSYSMYEQYF. The CDR3 nucleotides are TGTGCCAGCAGTTACTCGATGTACGAGCAGTACTTC.

This clonotype has at least ten counts. The chain uses TRBV7-2 and TRBJ2-2; D is perhaps TRBD1 or TRBD2 (5 bases each). Trimming shortened V by 4 bases and J by 3 bases, and 12 bases separated the two germline ends. This CDR3 is built from 15 residues. Per germline, CDR1 SGHTA and CDR2 FQGNSA. The CDR3 DNA sequence: TGTGCCAGCAGCTCATATGGGGGACACACCGGGGAGCTGTTTTTT. This codes for CASSSYGGHTGELFF.

This clonotype was seen ten or more times. The chain couples TRBV29-1 to TRBJ2-2; perhaps TRBD2 as D (6 bases). The V gene lost 5 bases and the J gene lost 4 bases, with 14 bases spanning the gap. Germline assignment: CDR1 SQVTM and CDR2 ANQGSEA. This CDR3 is 14 amino acids long. CDR3 sequence (DNA): TGCAGCGTTCAACTAGCTGCCCTCACCGGGGAGCTGTTTTTT. It encodes CSVQLAALTGELFF.

The chain is built from TRBV4-3 and TRBJ2-2; 7 positions agree with TRBD1. CDR1 is LGHNA and CDR2 is YSLEER in the germline V gene. Trimming removed 5 bases from V and 6 bases from J; junction bases left unmatched: 9. This CDR3 has 15 amino acids. The CDR3 coding sequence is TGCGCCAGCAGCGACGACAGGGAGTTCCCCGGGGAGCTGTTTTTT. Translated: CASSDDREFPGELFF.

This clonotype was seen at least ten times. The chain combines TRBV20-1 with TRBJ2-7; 11 bases align to TRBD2. With V trimmed by 3 bases and J by 5 bases, 12 bases remained unmatched. Germline lookup yields CDR1 DFQATT and CDR2 SNEGSKA (reference sequence). CDR3 length: 16 amino acids. CDR3 amino acids: CSASSVLAGDRNEQYF. In DNA form, the CDR3 reads TGCAGTGCTAGCTCAGTACTAGCGGGAGACCGGAACGAGCAGTACTTC.

This clonotype was seen repeatedly, ten times or more. This chain connects TRBV5-6 to TRBJ2-5; possible D gene TRBD2, 5 bases. This CDR3 is built from 13 residues. Per germline, CDR1 SGHDT and CDR2 YYEEEE. V shed 5 bases and J shed 2 bases, with 10 bases lying between them. The CDR3 nucleotides read TGTGCCAGCAGTTGGGAGATTCAAGAGACCCAGTACTTC. It yields the protein CASSWEIQETQYF.

This clonotype was detected many times. The chain recombines TRBV12-5 with TRBJ2-3, with unresolved D. The germline V and J ends were trimmed by 3 bases and 3 bases, with 31 bases remaining between them. The germline CDR1 and CDR2 sequences are LGHNT and FRNRAP. The CDR3 loop spans 21 amino acids. The CDR3 DNA is TGTGCTAGTGGTTTTGCCCTTCTCGCAATGGCAGCCCAAGGGAAGACAGATACGCAGTATTTT. Residues: CASGFALLAMAAQGKTDTQYF.

Ten or more counts support this clonotype. The chain is built from TRBV14 and TRBJ2-3, with D perhaps TRBD2 (6 bases). Germline V gene lookup returns CDR1 SGHDN and CDR2 FVKESK. V was trimmed by 7 bases and J by 3 bases, leaving 14 bases between them. The CDR3 loop spans 14 amino acids. The CDR3 DNA follows: TGTGCCAGCAACCGCGGGGATACGACAGATACGCAGTATTTT. Its protein product is CASNRGDTTDTQYF.